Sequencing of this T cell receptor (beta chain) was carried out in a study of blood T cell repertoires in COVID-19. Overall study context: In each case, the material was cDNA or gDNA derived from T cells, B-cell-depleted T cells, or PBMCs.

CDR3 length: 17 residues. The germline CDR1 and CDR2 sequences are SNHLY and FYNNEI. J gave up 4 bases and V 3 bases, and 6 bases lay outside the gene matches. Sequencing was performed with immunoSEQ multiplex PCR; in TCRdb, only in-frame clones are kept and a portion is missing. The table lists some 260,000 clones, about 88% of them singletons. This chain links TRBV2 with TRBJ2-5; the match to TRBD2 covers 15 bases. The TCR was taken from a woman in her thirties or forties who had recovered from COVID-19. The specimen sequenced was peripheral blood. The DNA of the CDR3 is TGTGCCAGCAGTGAGGGACTAGCGGGGGGCCGTGGAGAGACCCAGTACTTC. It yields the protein CASSEGLAGGRGETQYF.